What follows describes a single T cell receptor beta chain. Its antigen is as yet unknown. These data originate in a study of OX40 agonist ivuxolimab in advanced cancers. Study-level background: Patients were around 83% male with ages roughly 23 to 79, mean around 61. Three partial responders included one hepatocellular carcinoma patient and two cutaneous melanoma patients.

The CDR3 consists of 18 residues. V gave up 6 bases and J gave up 5 bases; unmatched junction bases: 20. Per germline, CDR1 MNHEY and CDR2 SMNVEV (reference sequence). General study findings and limits: Clones of CD4+ and CD8+ blood T cells grew by week 6 at doses of 0.1 to 3.0 mg/kg.

Sequencing used immunoSEQ multiplex PCR; TCRdb keeps in-frame clones, though not all of them. Among 90,000 to 95,000 clones listed, 80% to 90% were seen once. Sample: CD4+ or CD8+ T cells sorted from blood, taken in a trial of the OX40 agonist ivuxolimab. V gene TRBV27 combines with J gene TRBJ2-3, with 7 bases lining up with TRBD1. This receptor was taken from an adult with an advanced solid tumor such as melanoma, head and neck, liver or kidney cancer. The CDR3 reads CASSPTIDPTGYQDTQYF. CDR3 bases: TGTGCCAGCAGCCCGACTATTGACCCGACAGGGTATCAAGATACGCAGTATTTT.